This T cell receptor delta chain is drawn from a study of γδ T cells in repeated Plasmodium falciparum infection. On the study more broadly: Malian repertoires were sampled cross-sectionally without transmission and longitudinally through febrile malaria.

Gammadelta T cells were flow-sorted from PBMC into Vgamma9/Vdelta2+ and Vdelta2-negative populations for bulk analysis. V shed 2 bases and J shed 1 base, with 25 bases lying between them. Germline CDR1 and CDR2: GEAIGNYY and EKD. The CDR3 length is 19 residues. Only a few counts were recorded for this clone. The TCRdb protein, from a much larger clone, departs from this DNA's translation at residue 7, likely by read error; the protein shown derives from the DNA. TCRdb fed the multiplex PCR reads into CATT to redo clone calling. The table has roughly 90,000 delta-chain clones, 0.75% to 1% seen once. The chain carries TRDV2 and TRDJ1, with D perhaps matching TRDD3 (6 bases). The J gene comes from matching the DNA to germline here; TCRdb lacks it. This TCR derives from a pool of human donors (malaria-infected and uninfected, not separated). Sequenced sample: gamma-delta T cells from blood. The CDR3 DNA follows: TGTGCCTGTGACATTCGGGGGACTCCCGTGAAATGGGGCACCGATAAACTCATCTTT. Translated: CACDIRGTPVKWGTDKLIF.